This is a list of T cell receptor beta chains from one sample in a study of blood T cell repertoires in COVID-19. Assay used: immunoSEQ multiplex PCR; TCRdb lists only in-frame clones, some missing. The repertoire includes some 14,000 clones, around 73% of them detected once, and over 9.5% sits in the top ten. Source material: peripheral blood. These receptors all come from a man in his 70s with acute or convalescent COVID-19. CDR3s include the opening cysteine and the closing phenylalanine or tryptophan. The D gene is left open where the match is weak. Rows may omit the clone size; those that give it use once, few, many or a size class.

>NA|NA|TRBJ1-1|TRBV30
CAWIGLTEAFF
TGTGCCTGGATTGGCCTCACTGAAGCTTTCTTT
>TRBD1|once|TRBJ1-4|TRBV2
CASSRNPGQGHEKLFF
TGTGCCAGCAGTCGAAATCCGGGACAGGGACATGAAAAACTGTTTTTT
>NA|once|TRBJ1-6|TRBV6-1
CASSEAASVNSPLHF
TGTGCCAGCAGTGAAGCGGCCAGCGTAAATTCACCCCTCCACTTT
>TRBD2|NA|TRBJ2-1|TRBV7-3
CASSTGLAGGLDEQFF
TGTGCCAGCAGCACTGGACTAGCGGGAGGGCTGGATGAGCAGTTCTTC
>TRBD1|NA|TRBJ2-1|TRBV3-1/TRBV3-2
CASSQVGTGGDEQFF
TGTGCCAGCAGCCAAGTCGGGACAGGCGGGGATGAGCAGTTCTTC
>NA|once|TRBJ2-1|TRBV18
CASSPTGTGASGVRNEQFF
TGTGCCAGCTCACCTACTGGGACAGGTGCTAGCGGGGTCAGGAATGAGCAGTTCTTC
>TRBD2|NA|TRBJ2-2|TRBV7-3
CASSPPSGANTGELFF
TGTGCCAGCAGCCCTCCTAGCGGGGCGAACACCGGGGAGCTGTTTTTT
>TRBD2|once|TRBJ2-3|TRBV9
CASSVEASGRPDTQYF
TGTGCCAGCAGCGTAGAAGCTAGCGGGAGGCCGGATACGCAGTATTTT
>NA|few|TRBJ2-5|TRBV11-2
CASSPRGATAQYF
TGTGCCAGCAGCCCCAGGGGGGCAACGGCCCAGTACTTC
>NA|NA|TRBJ1-1|TRBV7-9
CASSLALRQGKAEAFF
TGTGCCAGCAGCTTAGCCCTCAGGCAGGGTAAGGCTGAAGCTTTCTTT
>NA|once|TRBJ1-5|TRBV5-6
CASSLVGEDWTQHF
TGTGCCAGCAGCTTGGTAGGGGAGGATTGGACCCAGCATTTT
>NA|NA|TRBJ2-3|TRBV9
CASSPIGDLGRQYF
TGTGCCAGCAGCCCCATTGGGGACTTAGGAAGGCAGTATTTT
>NA|once|TRBJ2-3|TRBV10-3
CAIRGGHTDTQYF
TGTGCCATCAGGGGCGGACACACAGATACGCAGTATTTT
>NA|few|TRBJ2-5|TRBV28
CASSLNFRGFQETQYF
TGTGCCAGCAGTTTGAATTTCAGGGGTTTCCAAGAGACCCAGTACTTC
>TRBD1|NA|TRBJ1-2|TRBV28
CASSLQGAALTF
TGTGCCAGCAGTCTACAGGGGGCCGCCTTGACCTTC
>NA|NA|TRBJ2-3|TRBV28
CASSRMGGKGPTDTQYF
TGTGCCAGCAGCCGAATGGGGGGTAAAGGTCCCACAGATACGCAGTATTTT
>TRBD1|NA|TRBJ1-5|TRBV25-1
CASSRQGWNQPQHF
TGTGCCAGCAGTCGACAGGGGTGGAATCAGCCCCAGCATTTT
>TRBD1|NA|TRBJ2-3|TRBV6-5
CATSAGTGRVDTQYF
TGTGCCACCTCCGCCGGGACAGGGAGGGTAGATACGCAGTATTTT
>TRBD2|NA|TRBJ2-7|TRBV6-2/TRBV6-3
CASSWPGLAGIEQYF
TGTGCCAGCAGTTGGCCGGGACTAGCGGGAATCGAGCAGTACTTC
>NA|NA|TRBJ1-3|TRBV2
CASKTTGNSGNTIYF
TGTGCCAGCAAGACAACAGGAAACTCTGGAAACACCATATATTTT
>NA|NA|TRBJ2-7|TRBV6-5
CASRIRRTADLEQYF
TGTGCCAGCCGAATCCGGCGGACAGCGGACCTCGAGCAGTACTTC
>NA|NA|TRBJ2-1|TRBV5-5
CASSLARGVHEQFF
TGTGCCAGCAGCTTGGCCAGGGGAGTACATGAGCAGTTCTTC
>NA|NA|TRBJ1-2|TRBV30
CAWRGGVGGGYTF
TGTGCCTGGAGAGGGGGAGTTGGTGGAGGCTACACCTTC
>TRBD1|once|TRBJ2-7|TRBV6-5
CASRRDREGGEQYF
TGTGCCAGCAGACGGGACAGGGAAGGTGGCGAGCAGTACTTC
>TRBD1|NA|TRBJ1-3|TRBV30
CACFKGAPSGNTIYF
TGTGCCTGCTTTAAGGGGGCTCCCTCTGGAAACACCATATATTTT
>TRBD1|NA|TRBJ1-2|TRBV6-5
CASSSTGGRNYGYTF
TGTGCCAGCAGTTCAACAGGGGGCCGGAACTATGGCTACACCTTC
>TRBD1|NA|TRBJ2-7|TRBV6-5
CASSPGQGLYEQYF
TGTGCCAGCAGCCCCGGACAGGGTCTCTACGAGCAGTACTTC
>NA|NA|TRBJ1-5|TRBV10-3
CAISESGKPSNQPQHF
TGTGCCATCAGTGAGTCGGGCAAACCGAGCAATCAGCCCCAGCATTTT
>TRBD2|large|TRBJ2-1|TRBV19
CASSRTSGNYNEQFF
TGTGCCAGTAGTCGGACTAGCGGGAACTACAATGAGCAGTTCTTC
>NA|NA|TRBJ2-7|TRBV2
CASSRRFRDEQYF
TGTGCCAGCAGTCGGCGGTTTCGGGACGAGCAGTACTTC
>NA|once|TRBJ2-3|TRBV5-6
CASSLLASTDTQYF
TGTGCCAGCAGCTTGCTAGCTAGCACAGATACGCAGTATTTT
>TRBD2|medium-sized|TRBJ2-7|TRBV19
CASSQTSGAYEQYF
TGTGCCAGTAGCCAGACTAGCGGCGCCTACGAGCAGTACTTC
>NA|NA|TRBJ2-5|TRBV18
CASSPSRGQETQYF
TGTGCCAGCTCACCATCTCGGGGCCAAGAGACCCAGTACTTC
>TRBD1|NA|TRBJ1-5|TRBV7-2
CASSRGQGSYQPQHF
TGTGCCAGCAGCCGGGGACAGGGGTCCTATCAGCCCCAGCATTTT
>NA|NA|TRBJ2-2|TRBV27
CASSYNGGRTGELFF
TGTGCCAGCAGTTATAATGGGGGCCGAACCGGGGAGCTGTTTTTT
>NA|few|TRBJ2-7|TRBV2
CASTQGLGRYEQYF
TGTGCCAGCACCCAGGGGTTGGGGAGATACGAGCAGTACTTC
>NA|few|TRBJ2-2|TRBV27
CASSLRFTGELFF
TGTGCCAGCAGTTTGCGCTTCACCGGGGAGCTGTTTTTT
>TRBD1|NA|TRBJ1-1|TRBV6-2/TRBV6-3
CASSYPGQGMNTEAFF
TGTGCCAGCAGTTACCCGGGACAGGGGATGAACACTGAAGCTTTCTTT
>NA|few|TRBJ2-3|TRBV6-5
CASSRQARTDTQYF
TGTGCCAGCAGTCGGCAGGCACGCACAGATACGCAGTATTTT
>NA|NA|TRBJ2-5|TRBV5-6
CASSLYHNYWETQYF
TGTGCCAGCAGCTTGTACCATAATTACTGGGAGACCCAGTACTTC
>NA|NA|TRBJ1-2|TRBV28
CASSSDYGYTF
TGTGCCAGCAGTTCGGACTATGGCTACACCTTC
>NA|NA|TRBJ1-2|TRBV27
CASSPNEGGKYGYTF
TGTGCCAGCAGTCCCAACGAGGGAGGGAAGTATGGCTACACCTTC
>NA|once|TRBJ1-2|TRBV6-6
CASSRGADGYTF
TGTGCCAGCAGTCGGGGGGCTGATGGCTACACCTTC
>NA|NA|TRBJ1-6|TRBV24-1
CATRLNSPLHF
TGTGCCACCAGGCTAAATTCACCCCTCCACTTT
>NA|NA|TRBJ1-6|TRBV27
CASSNGNSPLHF
TGTGCCAGCTCCAACGGGAATTCACCCCTCCACTTT